The sequence of this T cell receptor (beta chain) was determined in a study of neurological immune-mediated disorders. This clonotype showed up many times. This CDR3 contains 13 residues. Trimming left V 1 base short and J 4 bases short, with 5 bases between. Per the germline V gene, CDR1 is SEHNR and CDR2 is FQNEAQ (reference sequence). A single record per CDR3 protein comes from TCRdb applying MiXCR to the 5' RACE reads. Of 80,000 to 95,000 distinct CDR3 sequences listed, under 4.5% are singletons. Sequenced material: PBMCs. The sequence came from a woman aged 45-60 years with multiple sclerosis. This chain joins TRBV7-9 and TRBJ1-3, with D unclear. The chain's CDR3 is CASSLEAGNTIYF. The CDR3 region has the DNA TGTGCCAGCAGCTTAGAAGCCGGAAACACCATATATTTT.